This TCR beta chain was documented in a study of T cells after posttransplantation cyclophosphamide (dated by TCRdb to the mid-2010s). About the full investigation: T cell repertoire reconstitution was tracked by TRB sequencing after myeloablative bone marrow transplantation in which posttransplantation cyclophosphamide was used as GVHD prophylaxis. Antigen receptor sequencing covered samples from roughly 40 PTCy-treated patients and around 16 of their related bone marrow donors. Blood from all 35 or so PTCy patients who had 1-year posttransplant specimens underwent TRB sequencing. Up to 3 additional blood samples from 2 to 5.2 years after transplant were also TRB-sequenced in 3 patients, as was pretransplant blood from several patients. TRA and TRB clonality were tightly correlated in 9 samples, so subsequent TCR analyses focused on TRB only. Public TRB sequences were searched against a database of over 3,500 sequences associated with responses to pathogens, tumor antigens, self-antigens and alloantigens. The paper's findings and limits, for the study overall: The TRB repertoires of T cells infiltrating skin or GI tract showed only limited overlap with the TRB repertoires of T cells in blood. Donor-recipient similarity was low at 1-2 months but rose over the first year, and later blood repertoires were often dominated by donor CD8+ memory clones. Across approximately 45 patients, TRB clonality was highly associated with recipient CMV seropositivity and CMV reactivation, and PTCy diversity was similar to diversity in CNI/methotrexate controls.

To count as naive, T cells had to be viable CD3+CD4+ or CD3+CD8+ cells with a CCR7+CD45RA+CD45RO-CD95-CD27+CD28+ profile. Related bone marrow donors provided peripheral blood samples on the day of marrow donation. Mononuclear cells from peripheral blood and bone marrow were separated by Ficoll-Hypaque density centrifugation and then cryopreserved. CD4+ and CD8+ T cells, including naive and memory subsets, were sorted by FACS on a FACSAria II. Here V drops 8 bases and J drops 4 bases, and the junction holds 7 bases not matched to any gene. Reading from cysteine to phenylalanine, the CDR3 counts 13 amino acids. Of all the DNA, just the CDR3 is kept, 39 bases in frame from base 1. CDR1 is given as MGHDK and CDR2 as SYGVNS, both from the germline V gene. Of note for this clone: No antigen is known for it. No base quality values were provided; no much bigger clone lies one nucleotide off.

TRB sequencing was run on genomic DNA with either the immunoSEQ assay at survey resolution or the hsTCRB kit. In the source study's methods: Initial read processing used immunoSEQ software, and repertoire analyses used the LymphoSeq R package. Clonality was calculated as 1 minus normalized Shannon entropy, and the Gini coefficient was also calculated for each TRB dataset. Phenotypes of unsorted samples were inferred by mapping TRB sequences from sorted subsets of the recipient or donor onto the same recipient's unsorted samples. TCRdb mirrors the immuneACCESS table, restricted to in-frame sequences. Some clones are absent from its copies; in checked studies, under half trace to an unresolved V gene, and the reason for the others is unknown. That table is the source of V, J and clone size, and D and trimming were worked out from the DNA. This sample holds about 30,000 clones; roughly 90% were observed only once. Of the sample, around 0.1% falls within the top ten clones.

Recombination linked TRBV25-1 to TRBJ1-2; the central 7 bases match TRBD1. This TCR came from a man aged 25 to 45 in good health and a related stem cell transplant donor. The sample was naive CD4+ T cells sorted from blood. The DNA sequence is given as TGTGCCAGCTCAAGGGGGCAGGGCTATGGCTACACCTTC. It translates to CASSRGQGYGYTF.